The rows below give T cell receptor beta chains drawn from one sample of a study of shared clonotypes between healthy human individuals. Produced via immunoSEQ multiplex PCR; TCRdb's table is partial and in-frame only. The data hold a few million clones, with about 94% observed a single time. Sequences were obtained from naive CD8+ T cells from PBMCs. The receptors come from a man in his late teens or twenties in good health. Some clones in this sample may be carry-over from other donors' samples. CDR3s include the opening cysteine and the closing phenylalanine or tryptophan. A D gene is named only where the DNA matches it firmly. Only part of the rows carry a size: once, few, many, or a class if the clone is expanded.

clone size	V gene	CDR3 length	J gene	D gene	CDR3 DNA	CDR3 protein
-	TRBV5-1	14	TRBJ2-7	-	TGCGCCAGCAGCTTGGCTGGGGATTCCTACGAGCAGTACTTC	CASSLAGDSYEQYF
-	TRBV28	18	TRBJ1-5	TRBD1	TGTGCCAGCAGTTCTCCCGGGACAGCGCCTATTGTCAATCAGCCCCAGCATTTT	CASSSPGTAPIVNQPQHF
-	TRBV5-1	16	TRBJ2-1	TRBD2	TGCGCCAGCAGCTTCTCTGGGACTAGAAAATACAATGAGCAGTTCTTC	CASSFSGTRKYNEQFF
-	TRBV29-1	13	TRBJ1-1	-	TGCAGCGTTGTGGGGGGAGTGAAAACTGAAGCTTTCTTT	CSVVGGVKTEAFF
-	TRBV7-9	13	TRBJ2-1	TRBD2	TGTGCCAGCAGCCCGGACCGGGGACTACAGCAGTTCTTC	CASSPDRGLQQFF
-	TRBV6-6	13	TRBJ2-7	-	TGTGCCAGCAGCCTAGGGGTTCTCTACGAGCAGTACTTC	CASSLGVLYEQYF
-	TRBV5-6	14	TRBJ2-5	-	TGTGCCAGCAGCTGGACACAGAGCCAAGAGACCCAGTACTTC	CASSWTQSQETQYF
-	TRBV6-5	14	TRBJ1-1	-	TGTGCCAGCAGATCCCAAAGGTTGAACACTGAAGCTTTCTTT	CASRSQRLNTEAFF
-	TRBV5-1	16	TRBJ2-1	TRBD2	TGCGCCAGCAGCTTGAGAACGGGAGGGCCAGCCAATGAGCAGTTCTTC	CASSLRTGGPANEQFF
once	TRBV29-1	12	TRBJ1-2	-	TGCAGCGCCCTAACTACTAACTATGGCTACACCTTC	CSALTTNYGYTF
-	TRBV5-1	17	TRBJ2-5	TRBD1	TGCGCCAGCAGCTTGCACCGGGACAGGGGAAACCAAGAGACCCAGTACTTC	CASSLHRDRGNQETQYF
-	TRBV29-1	15	TRBJ2-1	TRBD1	TGCAGCGTAAGGACAGGGGACGTAAACTACAATGAGCAGTTCTTC	CSVRTGDVNYNEQFF
-	TRBV25-1	16	TRBJ2-2	TRBD2	TGTGCCAGCAGTGAATTCCGGGAGGGCGACACCGGGGAGCTGTTTTTT	CASSEFREGDTGELFF
-	TRBV6-1	15	TRBJ2-4	-	TGTGCCAGCAGTGAACCAGGGACCCTGCCACCTCCGTGGTACTTC	CASSEPGTLPPPWYF
-	TRBV6-4	16	TRBJ2-1	-	TGTGCCAGCAGTGCCGTAGACGGGAGCTCCTACAATGAGCAGTTCTTC	CASSAVDGSSYNEQFF
once	TRBV6-1	14	TRBJ2-1	TRBD1	TGTGCCAGCACCACAGGGGGGAGGTATAATGAGCAGTTCTTC	CASTTGGRYNEQFF
-	TRBV6-5	16	TRBJ1-2	TRBD1	TGTGCCAGCAGTTATGGGGCGACAGGGAGGCTCTATGGCTACACCTTC	CASSYGATGRLYGYTF
-	TRBV28	14	TRBJ2-7	-	TGTGCCAGCAGGTTTACGGGGGGCGGCTACGAGCAGTACTTC	CASRFTGGGYEQYF
-	TRBV30	14	TRBJ2-7	-	TGTGCCTGGAGCCGAGGGGTTGGGATGGATGGGCAGTACTTC	CAWSRGVGMDGQYF
once	TRBV28	14	TRBJ1-6	-	TGTGCCAGCAGTTTCAACACAGGGACATCACCCCTCCACTTT	CASSFNTGTSPLHF
-	TRBV27	13	TRBJ1-2	TRBD1	TGTGCCAGCAGAGAGACAGGGGGCGAGGGCTACACCTTC	CASRETGGEGYTF
-	TRBV9	15	TRBJ2-7	TRBD1	TGTGCCAGCAGCGCCACCGGGACAGGGCGCTACGAGCAGTACTTC	CASSATGTGRYEQYF
-	TRBV15	15	TRBJ2-7	TRBD2	TGTGCCACCAGCAGAACTAGCGGTAACTCCTACGAGCAGTACTTC	CATSRTSGNSYEQYF
-	TRBV6-1	18	TRBJ2-7	TRBD1	TGTGCCAGCAGTGAACGCCTGGGGGCGACAGGGATAACCTACGAGCAGTACTTC	CASSERLGATGITYEQYF
-	TRBV27	15	TRBJ2-2	TRBD1	TGTGCCAGCAGTTTAATTAACAGGGGGAACGGGGAGCTGTTTTTT	CASSLINRGNGELFF
-	TRBV7-2	14	TRBJ1-2	TRBD1	TGTGCCAGCAGCGCAAAGACAGGGAATTATGGCTACACCTTC	CASSAKTGNYGYTF
-	TRBV7-9	15	TRBJ1-1	TRBD1	TGTGCCAGCAGCCCCCGACAGGGGGCGGACACTGAAGCTTTCTTT	CASSPRQGADTEAFF
-	TRBV6-6	15	TRBJ1-2	-	TGTGCCAGCAGTTACGGTATGGGGAGTGGATCTGGCTACACCTTC	CASSYGMGSGSGYTF
-	TRBV29-1	12	TRBJ2-1	-	TGCAGCGCCATGTTGGAGCCGGAGAAGCAGTTCTTC	CSAMLEPEKQFF
-	TRBV19	13	TRBJ1-5	-	TGTGCCAGTAGTATCTTCGGACCACAGCCCCAGCATTTT	CASSIFGPQPQHF
-	TRBV28	13	TRBJ1-1	-	TGTGCCAGCAGGCCGGGGGCAAACACTGAAGCTTTCTTT	CASRPGANTEAFF
-	TRBV11-2	14	TRBJ2-7	TRBD1	TGTGCCAGCAGCTCGGGACAGGGAGGGTACGAGCAGTACTTC	CASSSGQGGYEQYF
once	TRBV2	12	TRBJ2-2	-	TGTGCCACCAACGACATTTCCGGGGAGCTGTTTTTT	CATNDISGELFF
-	TRBV4-1	16	TRBJ2-7	-	TGCGCCAGCAGCCAAGATTCAGGGCTACCGGCCTACGAGCAGTACTTC	CASSQDSGLPAYEQYF
-	TRBV7-8	14	TRBJ2-5	-	TGTGCCAGCAGCTTAGATAGGCTAATTGAGACCCAGTACTTC	CASSLDRLIETQYF
-	TRBV13	13	TRBJ1-1	-	TGTGCCAGCAGCTTAGACAGGGATACTGAAGCTTTCTTT	CASSLDRDTEAFF
-	TRBV5-8	16	TRBJ2-7	TRBD2	TGTGCCAGCAGCTTGAGACCGGGACTAGCGGCGTACGAGCAGTACTTC	CASSLRPGLAAYEQYF
-	TRBV27	15	TRBJ1-2	TRBD1	TGTGCCAGTGGGACAGGGCCCCCTATCAACTATGGCTACACCTTC	CASGTGPPINYGYTF
once	TRBV7-9	15	TRBJ1-2	-	TGTGCCAGCAGCTCGCCCCGCGGGGGTGTACTTGGCTACACCTTC	CASSSPRGGVLGYTF
-	TRBV2	14	TRBJ1-4	TRBD1	TGTGCCAGCATTGTAGACAGGGCTACCGAAAAACTGTTTTTT	CASIVDRATEKLFF